The 6 T cell receptor beta chains in this list originate from one sample, sequenced in a study of Graves' ophthalmopathy and Graves' hyperthyroidism. The TCR beta CDR3 regions underwent amplification from RNA transcripts. In the first round, RT-PCR was carried out with HTBI primers, and a multiplex PCR formed the second round. TCRdb re-analysed the multiplex PCR reads in MiXCR, keeping a single row per CDR3 protein. The repertoire holds hundreds of thousands of distinct CDR3 sequences, with around a fifth as singletons. The material sequenced was peripheral blood. All receptors derive from a woman between 18 and 30 years old with stable Graves' hyperthyroidism.

This clonotype showed up many times. The genes are TRBV7-3 and TRBJ1-1; possibly TRBD1 for D (6 bases). Germline-derived CDR1 and CDR2 are SGHTA and FQGTGA. The V and J ends lost 5 bases and 4 bases respectively, with 17 bases between them. There are 15 residues in the CDR3. For the CDR3, the DNA is TGTGCCAGCAGCGCGATAGGGGGGACGGGCACTGAAGCTTTCTTT. Translating it yields CASSAIGGTGTEAFF.

This clonotype was observed many times. The rearrangement links TRBV7-7 to TRBJ2-2; 8 nucleotides match TRBD1. CDR1 is SSHAT and CDR2 is FNYEAQ in the germline V gene (reference sequence). This CDR3 has 19 residues. V shed 5 bases and J 4 bases; nucleotides not matched to a gene: 18. As DNA, the CDR3 is TGTGCCAGCAGCGCATCGGCCAGGGGGCGAGCGATCGGCACCGGGGAGCTGTTTTTT. Protein sequence: CASSASARGRAIGTGELFF.

This clonotype was seen ten or more times. The chain combines TRBV6-1 with TRBJ1-2, with 11 nucleotides matching TRBD1. V dropped 7 bases and J dropped 4; count of bases not matched to a gene: 5. The CDR3 consists of 14 residues. Germline CDR1 reads MNHNS; CDR2 reads SASEGT. The CDR3 region has the DNA TGTGCCAGCACTAGGACAGGGGGCTCCTATGGCTACACCTTC. Protein: CASTRTGGSYGYTF.

This clonotype was seen ten or more times. J is TRBJ2-4 and V is TRBV11-1; TRBD1 matches 8 bases. Germline CDR1 and CDR2: SGHAT and FQDESV (reference sequence). The ends lost 5 bases at V and 10 bases at J; junction bases unmatched: 10. The CDR3 spans 14 residues. The CDR3 here is CASSLRTGQSIQYF. The CDR3 DNA reads as TGTGCCAGCAGCCTGCGGACAGGGCAATCAATTCAGTACTTC.

This clonotype was recorded many times. The chain is built from TRBV12-3 or TRBV12-4 and TRBJ1-1, with D tentatively TRBD1 (5 bases). Trimming shortened V by 0 bases and J by 1 base, and 6 bases separated the two germline ends. This CDR3 contains 14 residues. CDR3 coding DNA: TGTGCCAGCAGTTTAGCAGGGACGAACACTGAAGCTTTCTTT. Encoded protein: CASSLAGTNTEAFF.

Only a few counts were recorded for this clonotype. The chain joins TRBV18 to TRBJ1-2; TRBD1 matches at 9 bases. The CDR3 consists of 15 residues. After removal of 1 base from V and 6 bases from J, the junction contained 6 bases not matched to a gene. Germline CDR1 is KGHSH and CDR2 is LQKENI. CDR3 coding DNA: TGTGCCAGCTCACCACGTACAGGGGACAGGGATGGCTACACCTTC. Residues: CASSPRTGDRDGYTF.